The following is a TCR beta chain sequence with its context. Its antigen is unidentified. This entry comes from a study of T cell clonotyping in hematopoietic cell transplantation. Points from the study as a whole: CD4 and CD8 repertoire contributions could not be separated without sorting. Pathologically expanded recipient clonotypes increased progressively from day 30 to day 180 as diversity fell.

The repertoire was sequenced with immunoSEQ multiplex PCR; TCRdb's copy has only in-frame clones and lacks some. The sample has approximately 18,000 clones; around 77% are singletons. Trimming took off 2 bases at V and 6 bases at J, with 10 bases between the two ends. The CDR3 is 14 residues long. Germline CDR1 and CDR2: SGHAT and FQNNGV. Sample time point: recipient sample about 28 days before transplant, after cytoreduction. The sequence derives from a man aged 55 to 69 with acute myeloid leukemia. Some clones in this sample may be carry-over from other donors' samples. Material: peripheral blood mononuclear cells, obtained before stem cell transplant. The V and J genes are TRBV11-2 and TRBJ2-2, with a possible D match to TRBD1 (6 bases). In nucleotides, the CDR3 is TGTGCCAGCAGCTTAATAAAGGGGGCCGGGGAGCTGTTTTTT. Amino acid sequence: CASSLIKGAGELFF.